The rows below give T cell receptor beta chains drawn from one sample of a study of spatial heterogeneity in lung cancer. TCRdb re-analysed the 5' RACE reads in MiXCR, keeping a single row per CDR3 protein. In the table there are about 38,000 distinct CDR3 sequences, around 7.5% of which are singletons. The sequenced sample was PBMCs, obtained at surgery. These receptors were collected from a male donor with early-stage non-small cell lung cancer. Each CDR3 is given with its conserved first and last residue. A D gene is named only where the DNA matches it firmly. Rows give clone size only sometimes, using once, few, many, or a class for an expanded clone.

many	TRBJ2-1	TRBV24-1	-	CATSDGSPHYNEQFF	TGTGCCACCAGTGATGGGTCTCCCCATTACAATGAGCAGTTCTTC
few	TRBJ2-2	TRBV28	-	CASSPVRDTTGELFF	TGTGCCAGCAGCCCCGTCCGGGACACCACCGGGGAGCTGTTTTTT
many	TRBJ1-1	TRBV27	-	CASSLKTGLNTEAFF	TGTGCCAGCAGTTTGAAAACAGGGTTGAACACTGAAGCTTTCTTT
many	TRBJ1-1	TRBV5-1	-	CASSLGGNGGTEAFF	TGCGCCAGCAGCTTGGGAGGGAATGGGGGAACTGAAGCTTTCTTT
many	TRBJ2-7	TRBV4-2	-	CASSQTSGTHYEQYF	TGTGCCAGCAGCCAAACCTCCGGGACCCACTACGAGCAGTACTTC
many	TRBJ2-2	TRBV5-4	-	CASSLGGTRTGELFF	TGTGCCAGCAGCTTGGGTGGGACTCGCACCGGGGAGCTGTTTTTT
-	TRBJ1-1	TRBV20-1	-	CSATNTGDSDTEAFF	TGCAGTGCGACAAACACGGGGGACTCTGACACTGAAGCTTTCTTT
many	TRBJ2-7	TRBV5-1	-	CASSTDYEQYF	TGCGCCAGCAGCACTGACTACGAGCAGTACTTC
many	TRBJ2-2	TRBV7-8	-	CASSSLNSVGGELFF	TGTGCCAGCAGCTCCCTCAATTCGGTCGGCGGGGAGCTGTTTTTT
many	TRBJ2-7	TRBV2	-	CASTQTYEQYF	TGTGCCAGCACCCAGACCTACGAGCAGTACTTC
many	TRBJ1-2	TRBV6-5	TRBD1	CASSYGGQPRKGYTF	TGTGCCAGCAGTTACGGGGGACAGCCCCGGAAGGGCTACACCTTC
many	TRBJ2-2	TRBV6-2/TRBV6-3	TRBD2	CASSTTSGGSGELFF	TGTGCCAGCAGCACAACTAGCGGGGGATCCGGGGAGCTGTTTTTT
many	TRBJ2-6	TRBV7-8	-	CASTAPNSGANVLTF	TGTGCCAGCACAGCACCTAACTCTGGGGCCAACGTCCTGACTTTC
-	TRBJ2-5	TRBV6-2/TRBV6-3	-	CASSGAAETQYF	TGTGCCAGCAGTGGGGCTGCAGAGACCCAGTACTTC
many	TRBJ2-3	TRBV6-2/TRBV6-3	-	CASSSGVAGTDTQYF	TGTGCCAGCAGTTCAGGGGTCGCGGGCACAGATACGCAGTATTTT
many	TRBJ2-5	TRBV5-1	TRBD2	CASSPLAGGIQETQYF	TGCGCCAGCAGCCCACTAGCGGGGGGCATCCAAGAGACCCAGTACTTC
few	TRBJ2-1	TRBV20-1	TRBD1	CSAASGTGSNEQFF	TGCAGTGCCGCCTCCGGGACAGGGTCCAATGAGCAGTTCTTC
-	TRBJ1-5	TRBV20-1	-	CSARDLSREGQPQHF	TGCAGTGCTAGAGATCTCTCCAGGGAAGGGCAGCCCCAGCATTTT
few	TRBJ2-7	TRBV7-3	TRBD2	CASSQAGGHGEQYF	TGTGCCAGCAGCCAAGCGGGGGGGCATGGCGAGCAGTACTTC
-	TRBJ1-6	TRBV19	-	CASTFGLGSPLHF	TGTGCCAGTACGTTTGGGCTAGGTTCACCCCTCCACTTT
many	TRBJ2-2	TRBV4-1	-	CASSQGHGVGAGELFF	TGCGCCAGCAGCCAAGGACACGGTGTTGGGGCCGGGGAGCTGTTTTTT
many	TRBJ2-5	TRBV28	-	CASAPGEETQYF	TGTGCCAGCGCGCCAGGGGAAGAGACCCAGTACTTC
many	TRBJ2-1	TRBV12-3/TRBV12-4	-	CASSLRGSSYNEQFF	TGTGCCAGCAGTTTACGGGGGAGTTCCTACAATGAGCAGTTCTTC
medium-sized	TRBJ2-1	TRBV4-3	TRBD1	CASSQGLWDRASNEQFF	TGCGCCAGCAGCCAAGGGCTTTGGGACAGGGCCTCCAATGAGCAGTTCTTC